The 22 T cell receptor beta chains reported below all come from one sample, sequenced in a study of Graves' ophthalmopathy and Graves' hyperthyroidism. Amplification of the TCR beta CDR3 regions used RNA transcripts (as template). First-round RT-PCR relied on HTBI primers, and a second-round multiplex PCR came next. TCRdb used MiXCR to reprocess the multiplex PCR reads, holding one entry per CDR3 protein. The data show more than 1,000,000 distinct CDR3 sequences, less than 45% seen once. Material: peripheral blood or thyroid tissue (not recorded which). The receptors were gathered from an adult man with Graves' hyperthyroidism.

This sequence joins TRBV12-3 or TRBV12-4 and TRBJ1-2; D unclear. The V and J ends lost 5 bases and 8 bases respectively, with 18 bases between them. This CDR3 spans 14 amino acids. CDR3 nucleotide sequence: TGTGCCAGCAGTCCCCCGGGGTGGGATGAAGGCTACACCTTC. Translating it yields CASSPPGWDEGYTF.

The table lists this clonotype with many counts. This chain uses TRBV9 with TRBJ2-5, with D hard to call. Trimming removed 3 bases from V and 2 bases from J, with 11 bases in between. The CDR3 is 14 residues long. CDR1 SGDLS and CDR2 YYNGEE come from the germline V gene. DNA for the CDR3: TGTGCCAGCAGCGAGGTTGGGTTTCAAGAGACCCAGTACTTC. It translates to CASSEVGFQETQYF.

This chain links TRBV9 with TRBJ1-5; D perhaps matches TRBD1 (5 bases). There are 15 residues in the CDR3. Between the trimmed V and J ends, which lost 0 bases and 7 bases, there was a span of 14 bases. CDR1 and CDR2 from the germline V gene are SGDLS and YYNGEE. The CDR3 loop reads CASSVGGPSGQPQHF. In nucleotides, the CDR3 is TGTGCCAGCAGCGTAGGGGGACCTTCGGGGCAGCCCCAGCATTTT.

This clonotype was recorded many times. The chain carries TRBV29-1 and TRBJ2-2; TRBD1 matches 8 bases. With V trimmed by 6 bases and J by 6 bases, 3 bases remained unmatched. The CDR3 is 12 amino acids. Germline assignment: CDR1 SQVTM and CDR2 ANQGSEA. The chain's CDR3 is CSVAGGSGELFF. DNA of the CDR3: TGCAGCGTGGCAGGGGGCTCCGGGGAGCTGTTTTTT.

The V and J genes are TRBV12-3 or TRBV12-4 and TRBJ2-7; D perhaps matches TRBD1 (6 bases). Trimming pared 6 bases from V and 0 bases from J, leaving 15 bases between. The length of the CDR3 is 15 residues. The CDR3 sequence: CASSQGQMLSYEQYF. The CDR3 DNA reads as TGTGCCAGCAGCCAGGGACAAATGCTCTCCTACGAGCAGTACTTC.

The V call is TRBV10-3, the J call TRBJ1-5; 7 bases align to TRBD1. This CDR3 contains 15 residues. V trimming: 10 bases; J trimming: 0 bases; junction bases outside the gene matches: 9. Germline values: CDR1 ENHRY, CDR2 SYGVKD. As DNA, the CDR3 is TGTGCCAGCAGACAGGGACCCCCTAGCAATCAGCCCCAGCATTTT. It is translated as CASRQGPPSNQPQHF.

The chain combines TRBV12-3 or TRBV12-4 with TRBJ1-2; a weak D match, TRBD1 (5 bases). The CDR3 sequence is 16 residues long. Between the trimmed V and J ends, which lost 6 bases and 2 bases, there was a span of 19 bases. CDR3 residues: CASSLYTMDNNYGYTF. The CDR3 coding sequence is TGTGCCAGCAGCTTATACACTATGGACAACAACTATGGCTACACCTTC.

The chain joins TRBV15 to TRBJ2-7; no firm D call. V was trimmed by 1 base and J by 5 bases, leaving 15 bases between them. Germline V gives CDR1 LNHNV, CDR2 YYDKDF (reference sequence). The CDR3 consists of 15 residues. CDR3 protein: CATSRADINSHEQYF. The DNA for the CDR3 is TGTGCCACCAGCAGAGCCGACATAAACTCGCACGAGCAGTACTTC.

This clonotype appeared a few times. J is TRBJ2-5 and V is TRBV7-9; D unclear. V was clipped by 8 bases and J by 10 bases, with 5 bases between them. The CDR3 contains 8 residues. The germline CDR1 and CDR2 sequences are SEHNR and FQNEAQ (reference sequence). The CDR3 loop reads CASADQYF. CDR3 bases: TGTGCCAGCGCGGACCAGTACTTC.

This clonotype has at least ten counts. The chain recombines TRBV7-8 with TRBJ1-4; D possibly corresponds to TRBD1 (6 bases). Trimming took off 4 bases at V and 3 bases at J, with 9 bases between the two ends. The CDR3 covers 14 residues. Germline V gene sequence: CDR1 SGHVS, CDR2 FQNEAQ. CDR3 protein: CASSYRAANEKLFF. The CDR3 DNA is TGTGCCAGCAGCTACAGGGCTGCTAATGAAAAACTGTTTTTT.

With regard to this clonotype: It may be a read error: a sequence one base away is much more abundant. The chain carries TRBV5-5 and TRBJ2-2; TRBD2 might be the D (6 bases). Germline values: CDR1 SGHKS, CDR2 YYEKEE (reference sequence). The length of the CDR3 is 14 residues. The CDR3 protein is CANSPTRLSGELFF. The CDR3 DNA sequence: TGTGCCAACAGCCCGACTAGACTCAGCGGGGAGCTGTTTTTT.

In regard to this clonotype: This could be a read error, since a much larger clone is one nucleotide away. This sequence joins TRBV12-3 or TRBV12-4 and TRBJ2-7, with TRBD1 matching over 7 bases. This CDR3 region has 13 residues. After removal of 9 bases from V and 2 bases from J, the junction contained 7 bases not matched to a gene. This chain's CDR3 is CASLGDSTYEQYF. In DNA form, the CDR3 reads TGTGCCAGTCTAGGGGACAGCACCTACGAGCAGTACTTC.

The chain links TRBV5-1 to TRBJ2-5; the match to TRBD1 covers 10 bases. V gave up 2 bases and J gave up 6 bases; unmatched junction bases: 7. The length of the CDR3 is 15 residues. Germline-derived CDR1 and CDR2 are SGHRS and YFSETQ. In nucleotides, the CDR3 is TGCGCCAGCAGCTTTGGACAGGGGGGATTTCAGACCCAGTACTTC. Residues: CASSFGQGGFQTQYF. Full variable domain (rest looked up from reference TRBV5-1 and TRBJ2-5): KAGVTQTPRYLIKTRGQQVTLSCSPISGHRSVSWYQQTPGQGLQFLFEYFSETQRNKGNFPGRFSGRQFSNSRSEMNVSTLELGDSALYLCASSFGQGGFQTQYFGPGTRLLVL.

This clonotype came up many times. This rearrangement joins TRBV12-3 or TRBV12-4 to TRBJ1-2; D not certain. The CDR3 runs 13 residues. Trimming pared 3 bases from V and 3 bases from J, leaving 8 bases between. CDR3 loop: CASSLAAYYGYTF. The CDR3 DNA reads TGTGCCAGCAGTTTGGCAGCGTACTATGGCTACACCTTC.

The chain recombines TRBV9 with TRBJ1-1; D is possibly TRBD1 (5 bases). Trimming removed 5 bases from V and 4 bases from J, with 21 bases in between. The germline gives CDR1 SGDLS, CDR2 YYNGEE. CDR3 length equals 16 residues. The CDR3 region has the DNA TGTGCCAGCAGTTTTACGCGAGGGACGGGGAGCACTGAAGCTTTCTTT. The encoded protein is CASSFTRGTGSTEAFF.

Ten or more counts support this clonotype. The V gene is TRBV7-2, the J gene TRBJ2-7, with D possibly matching TRBD1 (5 bases). This CDR3 region has 13 residues. CDR1 is SGHTA and CDR2 is FQGNSA in the germline V gene. The V and J ends lost 8 bases and 2 bases respectively, with 13 bases between them. The CDR3 spells CASLEGDPYEQYF. CDR3 DNA sequence: TGTGCCAGCTTAGAAGGGGATCCCTACGAGCAGTACTTC. The full variable domain, its missing parts supplied by reference TRBV7-2 and TRBJ2-7, is GAGVSQSPSNKVTEKGKDVELRCDPISGHTALYWYRQSLGQGLEFLIYFQGNSAPDKSGLPSDRFSAERTGGSVSTLTIQRTQQEDSAVYLCASLEGDPYEQYFGPGTRLTVT.

The chain has TRBV20-1 and TRBJ1-1; D is unresolved. The V gene's germline CDR1 is DFQATT and CDR2 SNEGSKA (reference sequence). The CDR3 runs to 14 residues. V lost 0 bases and J lost 0, with 8 bases in between. The CDR3 nucleotides read TGCAGTGCTAGAGATGAACATATGAACACTGAAGCTTTCTTT. It is translated as CSARDEHMNTEAFF.

This clonotype was seen at least ten times. The chain carries TRBV5-1 and TRBJ2-2; unclear D gene. Germline-derived CDR1 and CDR2 are SGHRS and YFSETQ. V was cut by 0 bases and J by 2 bases, with 8 bases left in between. There are 15 residues in the CDR3. CDR3 residues: CASSLEHGNTGELFF. CDR3 DNA: TGCGCCAGCAGCTTGGAACATGGTAACACCGGGGAGCTGTTTTTT.

This clonotype was observed at least ten times. The chain is built from TRBV2 and TRBJ1-2; D not certain. CDR1 and CDR2 (germline): SNHLY, FYNNEI. The length of the CDR3 is 15 residues. V dropped 3 bases and J dropped 0 bases, with 11 bases sitting between them. DNA for the CDR3: TGTGCCAGCAGTGAGGGCTACTTGTCTAACTATGGCTACACCTTC. Protein product: CASSEGYLSNYGYTF. Supplemented by reference TRBV2 and TRBJ1-2, the full variable domain reads EPEVTQTPSHQVTQMGQEVILRCVPISNHLYFYWYRQILGQKVEFLVSFYNNEISEKSEIFDDQFSVERPDGSNFTLKIRSTKLEDSAMYFCASSEGYLSNYGYTFGSGTRLTVV.

In this sample, this clonotype turned up many times. V is TRBV9 and J is TRBJ1-4; no definite D call. Trimming took off 0 bases at V and 1 base at J, with 7 bases between the two ends. The CDR3 is 15 residues long. Germline V lookup: CDR1 SGDLS, CDR2 YYNGEE. The CDR3 sequence: CASSVAGGTNEKLFF. In nucleotides, the CDR3 is TGTGCCAGCAGCGTAGCCGGCGGAACTAATGAAAAACTGTTTTTT. Full variable domain (remainder filled in from reference TRBV9 and TRBJ1-4): DSGVTQTPKHLITATGQRVTLRCSPRSGDLSVYWYQQSLDQGLQFLIQYYNGEERAKGNILERFSAQQFPDLHSELNLSSLELGDSALYFCASSVAGGTNEKLFFGSGTQLSVL.

The chain recombines TRBV5-6 with TRBJ1-6; the D is unclear. V dropped 4 bases and J dropped 9 bases, with 8 bases sitting between them. Germline assignment: CDR1 SGHDT and CDR2 YYEEEE. The CDR3 length is 12 residues. The CDR3, as DNA: TGTGCCAGCAGCACACGAGTTTCACCCCTCCACTTT. Its translation: CASSTRVSPLHF.

This clonotype is a singleton in its sample. V and J are TRBV7-7 and TRBJ2-7, with D hard to call. Trimming pared 11 bases from V and 6 bases from J, leaving 8 bases between. This CDR3 spans 9 amino acids. From germline, CDR1 is SSHAT and CDR2 FNYEAQ (reference sequence). CDR3 residues: CALGREQYF. CDR3 DNA sequence: TGTGCCTTAGGGCGCGAGCAGTACTTC.